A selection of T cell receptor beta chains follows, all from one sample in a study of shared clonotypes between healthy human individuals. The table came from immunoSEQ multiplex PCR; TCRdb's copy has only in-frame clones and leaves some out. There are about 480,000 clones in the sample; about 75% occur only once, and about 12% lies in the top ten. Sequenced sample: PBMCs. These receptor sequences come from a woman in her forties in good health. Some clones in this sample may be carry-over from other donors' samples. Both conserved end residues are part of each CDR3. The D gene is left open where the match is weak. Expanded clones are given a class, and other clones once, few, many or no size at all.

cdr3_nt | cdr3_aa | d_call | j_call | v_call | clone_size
TGTGCCAGCAGCTTCAGCCCGGACTATGACTACACCTTC | CASSFSPDYDYTF | - | TRBJ1-2 | TRBV7-3 | -
TGCGCCAGCAGCCAAGCGGGGCGCGCTGACTATGGCTACACCTTC | CASSQAGRADYGYTF | - | TRBJ1-2 | TRBV4-1 | -
TGTGCCAGCAGTCCCGGGACTAGCGGGAGTTCCTACGAGCAGTACTTC | CASSPGTSGSSYEQYF | TRBD2 | TRBJ2-7 | TRBV28 | few
TGTGCCAGCAGTTCACCGGGACAACATACGCAGTATTTT | CASSSPGQHTQYF | - | TRBJ2-3 | TRBV28 | -
TGTGCCAGCAGCAAGGGCTCAGCCGTCTCTGGAAACACCATATATTTT | CASSKGSAVSGNTIYF | - | TRBJ1-3 | TRBV5-4 | -
TGTGCCAGCAGCTTAGATTTTAGCGTTAATGAGCAGTTCTTC | CASSLDFSVNEQFF | - | TRBJ2-1 | TRBV7-2 | -
TGCGCCAGCAGTGAGCGGCTGACCGGCGGGGAGCTGTTTTTT | CASSERLTGGELFF | - | TRBJ2-2 | TRBV10-2 | -
TGTGCCTGGAGGTCAAGGGGGCTGGAGCCCCAGCATTTT | CAWRSRGLEPQHF | TRBD1 | TRBJ1-5 | TRBV30 | -
TGTGCCAGCAGTTTAAGAGGGGTCGAGCAGTTCTTC | CASSLRGVEQFF | - | TRBJ2-1 | TRBV27 | once
TGCGCCAGCACCGTTGGGGGGGCGAGGGAAGAGACCCAGTACTTC | CASTVGGAREETQYF | - | TRBJ2-5 | TRBV5-1 | -
TGTGCCAGCAGCCCGGGACGTAGCTCCTACAATGAGCAGTTCTTC | CASSPGRSSYNEQFF | - | TRBJ2-1 | TRBV11-2 | -
TGTGCCAGCAGTGAGACCCTAGGGGACACTGAAGCTTTCTTT | CASSETLGDTEAFF | - | TRBJ1-1 | TRBV6-4 | -
TGCAGCGTTGACAGGGCTCTCACTGAAGCTTTCTTT | CSVDRALTEAFF | - | TRBJ1-1 | TRBV29-1 | many